The 21 T cell receptor beta chains presented below share a single source sample, sequenced in a study of T cells in women clearing cervical HPV infection. Using immunoSEQ multiplex PCR, the repertoire was profiled, and TCRdb retains in-frame clones only, with some absent. The sample has tens of thousands of clones, and its top ten clones hold roughly 1.4%. The specimen sequenced was blood buffy coat. These receptors came from a woman aged 18-70 years with a cervical HPV16 infection that either progressed to CIN3+ or cleared (not recorded which).

A note on this clone: The sequence runs out 3 residues before the end of the CDR3; the remainder is reconstructed from the germline J gene. This rearrangement joins TRBV19 to TRBJ1-3; no firm D call. Germline CDR1 and CDR2: LNHDA and SQIVND (reference sequence). The CDR3 contains 12 residues. V lost 5 bases and J lost 4, with 6 bases in between. The CDR3 here is CASSLQGNTIYF. The covered CDR3 bases are TGTGCCAGTAGTTTACAGGGAAACACC.

Points on this clone: The observed sequence ends 3 residues before the CDR3 terminus, with the missing tail filled in from the germline J gene. The chain couples TRBV9 to TRBJ2-5; TRBD2 matches at 8 bases. V trimming: 2 bases; J trimming: 1 base; junction bases outside the gene matches: 4. The CDR3 is 15 residues long. The germline V gene has CDR1 SGDLS and CDR2 YYNGEE. The covered CDR3 bases are TGTGCCAGCAGCGTTGGCGGGGGGCCCCAAGAGACC. Translated: CASSVGGGPQET. The whole CDR3 is CASSVGGGPQETQYF.

A word on this clone: The CDR3 is cut off 3 residues early in the read; its end comes from the germline J gene. The rearrangement uses TRBV25-1 and TRBJ1-4, with a tentative D call TRBD1 (5 bases). Between the trimmed V and J ends, which lost 1 base and 6 bases, there was a span of 9 bases. The CDR3 runs 14 residues. Germline loops: CDR1 MGHDK, CDR2 SYGVNS. The chain's CDR3 is CASSEFGGDEKLFF. The DNA read from the CDR3 is TGTGCCAGCAGTGAATTTGGAGGGGATGAAAAA. The full variable domain, its missing parts supplied by reference TRBV25-1 and TRBJ1-4, is EADIYQTPRYLVIGTGKKITLECSQTMGHDKMYWYQQDPGMELHLIHYSYGVNSTEKGDLSSESTVSRIRTEHFPLTLESARPSHTSQYLCASSEFGGDEKLFFGSGTQLSVL.

The CDR3 DNA, read in part, is TGTGCCAGCAGCTTAGAGGCGGGGGGGCACTACAATGAG. This translates into CASSLEAGGHYNE. From start to end, the CDR3 is CASSLEAGGHYNEQFF. The rearrangement links TRBV7-6 to TRBJ2-1; TRBD2 agrees at 9 bases. From the germline J gene comes the end of the CDR3, since the read stops 3 residues before it. The CDR3 spans 16 residues. Germline trimming cut 1 base from V and 3 bases from J; bases unmatched to any gene: 4. Per the germline V gene, CDR1 is SGHVS and CDR2 is FNYEAQ.

In regard to this clone: The read is 3 residues too short to cover the CDR3 end, so that end is filled in from the germline J gene. This chain uses TRBV7-2 with TRBJ1-1; D might be TRBD1 (5 bases). The CDR3 consists of 11 residues. Germline V gene data show CDR1 as SGHTA and CDR2 as FQGNSA. The chain's CDR3 is CASSGATEAFF. The part of the CDR3 DNA that was read is TGTGCCAGCAGCGGGGCGACCGAA.

On this clone itself: The junction does not match germline at one end; this may be a read error. The missing CDR3 end, 3 residues past where the read stops, is filled in from the germline J gene. This CDR3 is also generated by other DNA sequences in the sample. The chain uses TRBV7-3 and TRBJ1-3; no definite D call. The CDR3 contains 14 residues. Germline loops: CDR1 SGHTA, CDR2 FQGTGA. The part of the CDR3 DNA that was read is TGTGCCAGCAGCTTACAGGCGTCTGGAAACACT. Translated: CASSLQASGNT. The whole CDR3 region reads CASSLQASGNTIYF.

For this clone: The read gets to within 3 residues of the CDR3 end, and the germline J gene fills in the rest. The gene calls are TRBV19 and TRBJ1-2; 8 nucleotides agree with TRBD1. CDR3 length equals 14 residues. Per the germline V gene, CDR1 is LNHDA and CDR2 is SQIVND (reference sequence). V gave up 2 bases and J gave up 4 bases; unmatched junction bases: 3. CDR3 sequence: CASSIPGGGYGYTF. The part of the CDR3 DNA that was read is TGTGCCAGTAGTATACCAGGGGGCGGCTATGGC.

Worth noting for this clone: The read ends 3 residues early relative to the CDR3; the germline J gene fills the gap. The chain couples TRBV5-1 to TRBJ1-6, with 8 positions matching TRBD1. Germline V CDR1 and CDR2: SGHRS, YFSETQ. Trimming took 5 bases from V and 7 from J; bases not matched to a gene: 2. The CDR3 runs 13 residues. CDR3 sequence reads: CASRDRENSPLHF. The CDR3 DNA, read in part, is TGCGCCAGCAGGGACAGGGAGAATTCACCC. Complete variable domain (other parts from reference TRBV5-1 and TRBJ1-6): KAGVTQTPRYLIKTRGQQVTLSCSPISGHRSVSWYQQTPGQGLQFLFEYFSETQRNKGNFPGRFSGRQFSNSRSEMNVSTLELGDSALYLCASRDRENSPLHFGNGTRLTVT.

The CDR3 sequence is CASMLAGSTSTDTQYF. The CDR3 DNA, read in part, is TGCGCCAGCATGCTAGCGGGGAGTACTAGCACAGATACG. J is TRBJ2-3 and V is TRBV5-1; TRBD2 matches at 9 bases. From the germline J gene comes the end of the CDR3, since the read stops 3 residues before it. The germline CDR1 and CDR2 sequences are SGHRS and YFSETQ. CDR3 size: 16 residues. Germline trimming cut 6 bases from V and 0 bases from J; bases unmatched to any gene: 8. The entire variable domain, with the rest obtained from reference TRBV5-1 and TRBJ2-3, is as follows: KAGVTQTPRYLIKTRGQQVTLSCSPISGHRSVSWYQQTPGQGLQFLFEYFSETQRNKGNFPGRFSGRQFSNSRSEMNVSTLELGDSALYLCASMLAGSTSTDTQYFGPGTRLTVL.

Regarding this clone: The read terminates 3 residues before the CDR3 end, so the remaining end is supplied by the germline J gene. The chain carries TRBV5-1 and TRBJ2-3; 7 bases map to TRBD1. Germline assignment: CDR1 SGHRS and CDR2 YFSETQ. CDR3 size: 16 residues. J was trimmed by 1 base and V by 0 bases; bases with no gene match: 5. CDR3 bases read: TGCGCCAGCAGCTTGGTACAGGGGAAGGGCACAGATACG. This translates into CASSLVQGKGTDT. In full, the CDR3 reads CASSLVQGKGTDTQYF.

About this clone itself: The read stops 3 residues short of the end of the CDR3; the missing end is completed from the germline J gene. V and J are TRBV5-6 and TRBJ2-5; D might be TRBD2 (6 bases). V gave up 4 bases and J gave up 2 bases, with 9 bases separating them. CDR1 and CDR2 from the germline V gene are SGHDT and YYEEEE. The CDR3 spans 13 residues. CDR3 protein: CASSPRGQETQYF. Partial CDR3 DNA: TGTGCCAGCAGCCCCCGGGGGCAAGAGACC.

Worth noting for this clone: The read halts 3 residues ahead of the CDR3 end, with the missing end drawn from the germline J gene. The gene calls are TRBV10-3 and TRBJ2-7; no definite D call. CDR1 and CDR2 (germline): ENHRY, SYGVKD. V was clipped by 2 bases and J by 2 bases, with 10 bases between them. This CDR3 is 14 amino acids long. This CDR3 is CAISETDSTYEQYF. The sequenced part of the CDR3 DNA is TGTGCCATCAGTGAGACTGACTCGACCTACGAG.

A word on this clone: With the read ending 3 residues before the CDR3 end, the germline J gene is used to fill in that end. The rearrangement links TRBV20-1 to TRBJ2-3, with D possibly matching TRBD2 (5 bases). The CDR3 contains 16 residues. The germline V gene encodes CDR1 DFQATT and CDR2 SNEGSKA (reference sequence). The CDR3: CSATSEASRFGETQYF. CDR3 bases read: TGCAGTGCTACCAGCGAGGCTAGCCGGTTTGGGGAGACG.

Notes on this clone: The observed sequence ends 3 residues before the CDR3 terminus, with the missing tail filled in from the germline J gene. V is TRBV20-1 and J is TRBJ1-2; 10 nucleotides line up with TRBD1. Trimming took 1 base from V and 2 from J; bases not matched to a gene: 4. The length of the CDR3 is 15 residues. CDR1 is DFQATT, CDR2 SNEGSKA, per germline (reference sequence). The sequenced part of the CDR3 DNA is TGCAGTGCTAGAGCCCGGACAGGGGGGAACTATGGC. Protein product: CSARARTGGNYG. The complete CDR3 reads CSARARTGGNYGYTF.

As regards this clone: The read comes to an end 3 residues before the CDR3 does, leaving the germline J gene to fill in the end. The chain has TRBV20-1 and TRBJ2-3; 7 bases map to TRBD2. CDR1 and CDR2 (germline): DFQATT, SNEGSKA (reference sequence). The CDR3 is 17 amino acids. After removal of 3 bases from V and 0 bases from J, the junction contained 12 bases not matched to a gene. CDR3 sequence: CSASPLAGTSSTDTQYF. CDR3 DNA, as far as it was read: TGCAGTGCTAGTCCCTTAGCGGGTACGTCTAGCACAGATACG.

Details on this clone: The read halts 3 residues ahead of the CDR3 end, with the missing end drawn from the germline J gene. J is TRBJ2-4 and V is TRBV5-1, with 11 bases matching TRBD2. The CDR3 has 14 residues. Germline assignment: CDR1 SGHRS and CDR2 YFSETQ. Trimming at V came to 7 bases and at J to 6 bases, leaving 6 bases not matched to a gene. Incomplete CDR3 DNA: TGCGCCAGCTGGACTAGCGGGTTAACAAACATT. This sequence encodes CASWTSGLTNI. The entire CDR3 protein is CASWTSGLTNIQYF.

CDR3: CSASDRGFYGQYF. CDR3 bases read: TGCAGTGCTAGTGACAGGGGATTCTATGGT. The V and J genes are TRBV20-1 and TRBJ2-4, with 8 bases identical to TRBD1. The read comes to an end 3 residues before the CDR3 does, leaving the germline J gene to fill in the end. Germline V gives CDR1 DFQATT, CDR2 SNEGSKA (reference sequence). The CDR3 sequence is 13 residues long.

On this clone itself: Sequencing ends 3 residues short of the CDR3 end; the germline J gene provides the rest. The J gene is TRBJ1-2, the V gene TRBV18; D perhaps matches TRBD1 (6 bases). The CDR3 spans 17 residues. Looked up from germline, CDR1 is KGHSH and CDR2 is LQKENI. The CDR3 here is CASSPRRDTSGKYDYTF. The covered CDR3 bases are TGTGCCAGCTCACCACGACGGGACACTAGCGGAAAATACGAC.

To note about this clone: The read falls 3 residues short of the CDR3 end, and the missing part is taken from the germline J gene. The V gene is TRBV30, the J gene TRBJ1-4; D remains unclear. CDR3 size: 14 residues. Trimming stripped 8 bases from V and 5 bases from J, with 18 bases between. Germline loops: CDR1 GTSNPN, CDR2 SVGIG (reference sequence). CDR3 protein: CAGNPSGWNEKLFF. Incomplete CDR3 DNA: TGTGCCGGGAACCCGAGCGGGTGGAATGAAAAA.

Turning to this clone: The CDR3 end is not reached by the read, which stops 3 residues before it; the germline J gene fills it in. The J gene is TRBJ2-5, the V gene TRBV28; 9 bases match TRBD1. The CDR3 sequence is 14 residues long. Germline V gene data show CDR1 as MDHEN and CDR2 as SYDVKM. Losses at the gene ends were 7 bases for V and 6 bases for J; bases not matched to a gene: 9. Incomplete CDR3 DNA: TGTGCCAGCACACTAGACAGGGGGAGGAAGACC. This translates into CASTLDRGRKT. The complete CDR3 reads CASTLDRGRKTQYF.

A remark on this clone: Read data end 3 residues before the CDR3 end; the end is taken from the germline J gene. The chain joins TRBV20-1 to TRBJ2-5; D gene uncertain. This CDR3 is 15 amino acids long. Looked up from germline, CDR1 is DFQATT and CDR2 is SNEGSKA (reference sequence). The ends were cut back, 5 bases at V and 0 bases at J, with 16 bases in the middle. Here the CDR3 reads CSALRPDSYQETQYF. The part of the CDR3 DNA that was read is TGCAGTGCTTTACGCCCCGACTCGTACCAAGAGACC.